These 18 T cell receptor beta chains came from one sample sequenced in a study of OX40 agonist ivuxolimab in advanced cancers. Data came from immunoSEQ multiplex PCR; TCRdb stores just in-frame clones and leaves some out. The sample lists roughly 49,000 clones; roughly 79% were seen once. The sample in question was CD4+ or CD8+ T cells sorted from blood, obtained in a trial of the OX40 agonist ivuxolimab. The receptors originated from an adult with an advanced solid tumor such as melanoma, head and neck, liver or kidney cancer.

V gene TRBV7-9 combines with J gene TRBJ2-2; TRBD2 is a possible D gene (5 bases). The CDR3 spans 12 residues. Trimming shortened V by 7 bases and J by 11 bases, and 14 bases separated the two germline ends. Germline CDR1 SEHNR, CDR2 FQNEAQ (reference sequence). CDR3 sequence: CASTPGGSELFF. DNA for the CDR3: TGTGCCAGCACCCCAGGAGGCAGCGAGCTGTTTTTT.

V is TRBV6-5 and J is TRBJ2-7; D remains ambiguous. Trimming removed 7 bases at V and 6 bases at J, with 13 bases between. There are 12 residues in the CDR3. From germline, CDR1 is MNHEY and CDR2 SVGAGI. In DNA form, the CDR3 reads TGTGCCAGCACCTCGACTGGCGGCGAGCAGTACTTC. It is translated as CASTSTGGEQYF.

The chain employs TRBV6-5 and TRBJ1-1; D remains unclear. This CDR3 spans 13 amino acids. V was cut by 5 bases and J by 5 bases, with 12 bases left in between. Per the germline V gene, CDR1 is MNHEY and CDR2 is SVGAGI. The CDR3, as DNA: TGTGCCAGCAGTCCCGACCTTGCGACTGAAGCTTTCTTT. Translated: CASSPDLATEAFF.

The chain joins TRBV19 to TRBJ2-3; D may be TRBD1 (5 bases). The V end lost 3 bases, the J end lost 3 bases, and 13 bases lay between the germline ends. The germline V gene has CDR1 LNHDA and CDR2 SQIVND (reference sequence). The CDR3 has 15 residues. CDR3 nucleotides: TGTGCCAGTAGTATCTTCCATCAGGGTACAGATACGCAGTATTTT. This sequence encodes CASSIFHQGTDTQYF.

The chain combines TRBV4-1 with TRBJ2-3, with unresolved D. CDR3 length: 15 amino acids. Deletions cut 0 bases from V and 4 bases from J, with 11 bases between. Per germline, CDR1 MGHRA and CDR2 YSYEKL. The CDR3 loop reads CASSQESSVADTQYF. CDR3 DNA: TGCGCCAGCAGCCAAGAGTCCAGCGTGGCAGATACGCAGTATTTT.

The gene calls are TRBV9 and TRBJ2-3; perhaps TRBD2 as D (5 bases). Germline-derived CDR1 and CDR2 are SGDLS and YYNGEE. Trimming took off 3 bases at V and 3 bases at J, with 23 bases between the two ends. This CDR3 contains 18 residues. CDR3: CASSAEAMTASWTDTQYF. In nucleotides, the CDR3 is TGTGCCAGCAGCGCGGAGGCGATGACCGCCTCTTGGACAGATACGCAGTATTTT.

The chain carries TRBV27 and TRBJ1-3; D possibly corresponds to TRBD1 (5 bases). The CDR3 is 14 residues long. CDR1 MNHEY and CDR2 SMNVEV come from the germline V gene (reference sequence). The germline V and J ends were trimmed by 0 bases and 4 bases, with 7 bases remaining between them. Written as DNA, the CDR3 is TGTGCCAGCAGTTTATCGGGACTCGGAAACACCATATATTTT. It yields the protein CASSLSGLGNTIYF.

This chain links TRBV6-6 with TRBJ1-2, with 7 positions matching TRBD1. V lost 5 bases and J lost 4; bases outside the gene matches: 7. Germline V lookup: CDR1 MNHNY, CDR2 SVGAGI (reference sequence). This CDR3 is built from 14 residues. The CDR3 coding sequence is TGTGCCAGCAGTGGGACAGTCTCTGGCTATGGCTACACCTTC. It translates to CASSGTVSGYGYTF.

V and J are TRBV4-1 and TRBJ2-7, with a possible D match to TRBD1 (6 bases). Germline CDR1 and CDR2: MGHRA and YSYEKL. Trimming removed 4 bases at V and 0 bases at J, with 10 bases between. This CDR3 spans 14 amino acids. The CDR3 is CASSPDSLSYEQYV. The CDR3 DNA is TGCGCCAGCAGCCCGGACAGTCTCTCCTACGAGCAGTACGTC.

The chain carries TRBV5-1 and TRBJ1-6; TRBD1 might be the D (5 bases). Germline CDR1 reads SGHRS; CDR2 reads YFSETQ. This CDR3 has 15 residues. Trimming pared 1 base from V and 9 bases from J, leaving 14 bases between. In DNA, the CDR3 is TGCGCCAGCAGCTTGTATGCAGGGTTAGCTTCACCCCTCCACTTT. This translates into CASSLYAGLASPLHF.

This sequence joins TRBV6-5 and TRBJ2-5; 9 bases fit TRBD1. Germline loops: CDR1 MNHEY, CDR2 SVGAGI. The J segment lost 3 bases and the V segment lost 4 bases, leaving 6 bases of the junction unmatched. This CDR3 region has 15 residues. CDR3 coding DNA: TGTGCCAGCAGTTTCCTCCGGACAGGGGAAGAGACCCAGTACTTC. Protein sequence: CASSFLRTGEETQYF.

The chain links TRBV7-2 to TRBJ1-1; D unclear. CDR3 length: 13 residues. Germline V lookup: CDR1 SGHTA, CDR2 FQGNSA. Trimming took off 3 bases at V and 1 base at J, with 6 bases between the two ends. Here the CDR3 reads CASSFTENTEAFF. The CDR3 DNA reads TGTGCCAGCAGCTTTACCGAGAACACTGAAGCTTTCTTT.

In its sample, this clone was seen once. This chain joins TRBV5-8 and TRBJ2-3; a possible D gene is TRBD2 (6 bases). This CDR3 spans 17 amino acids. In germline, CDR1 is SGHTS, CDR2 YDEGEE. V lost 7 bases and J lost 4, with 25 bases in between. In DNA, the CDR3 is TGTGCCAGCCTGCCCGGGGGTGCCGGGTTTTTTCCAGATACGCAGTATTTT. Its translation: CASLPGGAGFFPDTQYF.

CDR3 in amino acids: CATSRPGQPQHF. The CDR3 DNA reads TGTGCCACCAGTCGGCCAGGCCAGCCCCAGCATTTT. The gene calls are TRBV15 and TRBJ1-5; D gene uncertain. Trimming took off 6 bases at V and 7 bases at J, with 10 bases between the two ends. The CDR3 runs to 12 residues. The germline gives CDR1 LNHNV, CDR2 YYDKDF (reference sequence).

The CDR3 coding sequence is TGCGCCAGCAGCTTCGGGACAGGGCTTAATGAGCAGTTCTTC. Translation: CASSFGTGLNEQFF. The gene calls are TRBV4-3 and TRBJ2-1; TRBD1 matches at 9 bases. J was trimmed by 7 bases and V by 5 bases; bases with no gene match: 6. CDR1 LGHNA and CDR2 YSLEER come from the germline V gene. This CDR3 is 14 amino acids long.

J is TRBJ2-1 and V is TRBV27; 12 nucleotides line up with TRBD2. The length of the CDR3 is 16 residues. The V gene's germline CDR1 is MNHEY and CDR2 SMNVEV (reference sequence). V shed 3 bases and J 8 bases; nucleotides not matched to a gene: 8. The CDR3 coding sequence is TGTGCCAGCAGTTTCCTGACTAGCGGGGGCCAGGATGAGCAGTTCTTC. Its protein product is CASSFLTSGGQDEQFF.

The V call is TRBV27, the J call TRBJ2-2; tentatively, D is TRBD2 (5 bases). CDR3 length: 18 amino acids. Germline V lookup: CDR1 MNHEY, CDR2 SMNVEV (reference sequence). V was trimmed by 0 bases and J by 0 bases, leaving 14 bases between them. As DNA, the CDR3 is TGTGCCAGCAGTTTATCGATATACGAGGGAACGAACACCGGGGAGCTGTTTTTT. It encodes CASSLSIYEGTNTGELFF.

V is TRBV4-3 and J is TRBJ2-3; unclear D gene. The V gene's germline CDR1 is LGHNA and CDR2 YSLEER. V shed 0 bases and J shed 7 bases, with 8 bases lying between them. CDR3 length: 13 amino acids. Written as DNA, the CDR3 is TGCGCCAGCAGCCAAGATCTGCTCCATACGCAGTATTTT. Translated: CASSQDLLHTQYF.